What follows describes a single T cell receptor (beta chain). Its antigen is currently unknown. The data derive from a study of long-term antiretroviral therapy in people with HIV. Whole-study context: Of all samples, the earliest predate the 2015 immediate-ART recommendation by about a decade.

Points from the study as a whole: Transplant-donor-level diversity was not reached after ART, though diversity increased. ART adherence, viral resistance and therapy changes went undocumented.

At survey level, the immunoSEQ assay was run in its v3.0 version. Using immunoSEQ multiplex PCR, the repertoire was profiled, and TCRdb retains in-frame clones only, with some absent. Of fewer than 25,000 clones in the sample, 80% to 90% are singletons; the top ten hold roughly 7%. Germline V CDR1 and CDR2: SGHRS, YFSETQ. The length of the CDR3 is 12 residues. J lost 9 bases, V lost 3 bases, and 3 bases had no gene match. The sample here was unsorted PBMCs, taken 1.8 years before starting antiretroviral therapy. This TCR came from a woman aged 25-40 years with HIV. This chain links TRBV5-1 with TRBJ2-1; 7 nucleotides agree with TRBD2. The CDR3 coding sequence is TGCGCCAGCAGCTCGACGGGGGGTGAGCAGTTCTTC. Its translation: CASSSTGGEQFF.